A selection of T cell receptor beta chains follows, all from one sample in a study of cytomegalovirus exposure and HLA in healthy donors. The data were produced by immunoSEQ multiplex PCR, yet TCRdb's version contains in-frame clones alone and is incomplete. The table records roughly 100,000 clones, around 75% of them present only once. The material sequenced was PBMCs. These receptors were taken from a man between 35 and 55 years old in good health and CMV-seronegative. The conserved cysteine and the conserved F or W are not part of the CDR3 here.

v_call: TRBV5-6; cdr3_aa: ASTGGQGNAGELF
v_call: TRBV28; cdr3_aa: ASSLDRDGNQETQY
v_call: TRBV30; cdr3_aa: AWSVEGAREKLF
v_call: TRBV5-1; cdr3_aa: ASRQGVDTEAF
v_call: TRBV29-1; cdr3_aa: SVAGGPYEQY
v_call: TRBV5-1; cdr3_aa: ASSGTGGTIGNTIY
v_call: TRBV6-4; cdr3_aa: ASSARGQGAYT
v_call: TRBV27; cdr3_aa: ASSRTGTSGRALYEQY
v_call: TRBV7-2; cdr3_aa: ASSPGGYEQY
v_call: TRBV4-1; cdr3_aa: ASSPRGGGALRYEQY
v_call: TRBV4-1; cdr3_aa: ASSPPDRRTEAF